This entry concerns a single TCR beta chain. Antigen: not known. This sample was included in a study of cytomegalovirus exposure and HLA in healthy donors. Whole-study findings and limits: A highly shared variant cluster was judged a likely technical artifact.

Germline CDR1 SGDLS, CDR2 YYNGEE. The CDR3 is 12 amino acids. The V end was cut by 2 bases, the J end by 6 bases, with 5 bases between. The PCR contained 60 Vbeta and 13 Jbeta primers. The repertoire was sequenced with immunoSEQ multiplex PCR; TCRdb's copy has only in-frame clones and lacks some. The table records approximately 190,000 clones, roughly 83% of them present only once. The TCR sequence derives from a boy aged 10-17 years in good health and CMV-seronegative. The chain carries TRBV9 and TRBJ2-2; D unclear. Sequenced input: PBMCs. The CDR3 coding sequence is TGTGCCAGCAGCGTTCCCGCCGGGGAGCTGTTTTTT. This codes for CASSVPAGELFF.